The present TCR beta chain was sequenced within a study of OX40 agonist ivuxolimab in advanced cancers. Across the study: As their treatment, patients were administered ivuxolimab, an agonistic anti-OX40 (CD134) antibody. Three partial responders included one hepatocellular carcinoma patient and two cutaneous melanoma patients.

With 1 base clipped from V and 6 bases from J, the junction kept 2 bases outside the gene matches. From germline, CDR1 is SGHTA and CDR2 FQGNSA. CDR3 length: 14 amino acids. Study-wide findings and caveats: Both CD4+ and CD8+ T cell populations in blood had undergone clonal expansion by week 6 at 0.1 to 3.0 mg/kg.

Assay: immunoSEQ multiplex PCR; the TCRdb copy retains only in-frame clones and omits some. The table lists tens of thousands of clones, 79% of them singletons, with 9.5% to 13% in the top ten. A remark on this clone: Its antigen is unidentified.

Patients were ruled out by autoimmune disease history or systemic immunosuppression. The specimen was CD4+ or CD8+ T cells sorted from blood, collected in a trial of the OX40 agonist ivuxolimab. The V and J genes are TRBV7-2 and TRBJ2-2, with TRBD2 matching over 7 bases. This sequence originates from an adult with an advanced solid tumor such as melanoma, head and neck, liver or kidney cancer. CDR3 DNA: TGTGCCAGCAGCTTAGGGACTAGTCCCGGGGAGCTGTTTTTT. Encoded protein: CASSLGTSPGELFF.